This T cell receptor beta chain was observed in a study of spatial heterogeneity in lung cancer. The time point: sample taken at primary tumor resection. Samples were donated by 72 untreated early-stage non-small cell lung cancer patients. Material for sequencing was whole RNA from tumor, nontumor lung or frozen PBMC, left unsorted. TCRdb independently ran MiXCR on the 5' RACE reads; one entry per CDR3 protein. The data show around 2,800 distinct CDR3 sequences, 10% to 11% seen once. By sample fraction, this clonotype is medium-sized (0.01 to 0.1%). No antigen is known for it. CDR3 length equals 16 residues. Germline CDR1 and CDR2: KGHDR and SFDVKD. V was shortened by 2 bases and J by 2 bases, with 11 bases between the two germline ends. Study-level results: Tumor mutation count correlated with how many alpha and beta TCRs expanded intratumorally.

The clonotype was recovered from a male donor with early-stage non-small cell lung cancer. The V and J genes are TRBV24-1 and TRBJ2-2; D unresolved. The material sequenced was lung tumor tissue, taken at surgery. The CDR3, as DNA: TGTGCCACCAGTGATTGGTGGGTCGAAAACACCGGGGAGCTGTTTTTT. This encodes CATSDWWVENTGELFF.